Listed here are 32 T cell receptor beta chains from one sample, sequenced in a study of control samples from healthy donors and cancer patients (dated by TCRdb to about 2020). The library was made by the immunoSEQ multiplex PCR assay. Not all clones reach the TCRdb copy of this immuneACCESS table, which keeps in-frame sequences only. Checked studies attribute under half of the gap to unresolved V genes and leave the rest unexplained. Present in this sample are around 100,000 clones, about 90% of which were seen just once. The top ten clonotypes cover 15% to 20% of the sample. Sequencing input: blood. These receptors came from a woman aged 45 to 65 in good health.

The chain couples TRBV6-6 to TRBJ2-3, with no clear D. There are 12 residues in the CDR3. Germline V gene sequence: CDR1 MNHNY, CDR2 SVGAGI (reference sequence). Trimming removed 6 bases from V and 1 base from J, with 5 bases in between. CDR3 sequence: CASRPGTDTQYF. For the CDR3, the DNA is TGTGCCAGCAGACCAGGCACAGATACGCAGTATTTT.

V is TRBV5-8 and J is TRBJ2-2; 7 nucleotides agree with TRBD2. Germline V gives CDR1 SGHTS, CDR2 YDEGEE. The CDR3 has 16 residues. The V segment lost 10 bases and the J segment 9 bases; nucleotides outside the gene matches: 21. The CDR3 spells CALGGRSSGVDRELFF. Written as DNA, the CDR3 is TGTGCCTTGGGCGGGAGAAGCTCGGGGGTCGATCGGGAGCTGTTTTTT.

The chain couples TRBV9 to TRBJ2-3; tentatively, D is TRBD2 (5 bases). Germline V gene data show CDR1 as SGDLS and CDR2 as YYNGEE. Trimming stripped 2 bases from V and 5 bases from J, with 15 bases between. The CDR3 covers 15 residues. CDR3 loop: CASSVSFGDGDTQYF. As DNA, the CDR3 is TGTGCCAGCAGCGTCTCCTTCGGGGATGGAGATACGCAGTATTTT.

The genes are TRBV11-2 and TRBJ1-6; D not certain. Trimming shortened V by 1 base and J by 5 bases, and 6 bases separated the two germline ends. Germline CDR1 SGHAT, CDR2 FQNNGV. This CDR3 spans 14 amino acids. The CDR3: CASSLGQNNSPLHF. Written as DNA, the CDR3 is TGTGCCAGCAGCTTAGGGCAGAATAATTCACCCCTCCACTTT.

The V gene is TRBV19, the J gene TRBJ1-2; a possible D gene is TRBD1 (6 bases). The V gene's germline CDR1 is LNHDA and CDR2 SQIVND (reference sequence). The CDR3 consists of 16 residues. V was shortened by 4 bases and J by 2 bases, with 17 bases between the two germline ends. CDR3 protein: CASSKQTGVPNYGYTF. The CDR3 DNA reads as TGTGCCAGTAGTAAGCAGACAGGCGTTCCGAACTATGGCTACACCTTC.

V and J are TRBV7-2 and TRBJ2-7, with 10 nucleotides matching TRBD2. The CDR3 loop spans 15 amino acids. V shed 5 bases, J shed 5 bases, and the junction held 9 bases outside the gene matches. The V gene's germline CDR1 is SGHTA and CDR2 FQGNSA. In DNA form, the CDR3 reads TGTGCCAGCAGCCTCCAAGCGGGGGGGCATCACGAGCAGTACTTC. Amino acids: CASSLQAGGHHEQYF.

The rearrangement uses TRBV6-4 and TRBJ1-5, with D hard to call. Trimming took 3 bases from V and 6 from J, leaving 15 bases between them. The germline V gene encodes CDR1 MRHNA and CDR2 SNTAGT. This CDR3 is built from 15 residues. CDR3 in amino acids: CASSDYGNLSQPQHF. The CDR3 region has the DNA TGTGCCAGCAGTGATTACGGGAATTTATCTCAGCCCCAGCATTTT.

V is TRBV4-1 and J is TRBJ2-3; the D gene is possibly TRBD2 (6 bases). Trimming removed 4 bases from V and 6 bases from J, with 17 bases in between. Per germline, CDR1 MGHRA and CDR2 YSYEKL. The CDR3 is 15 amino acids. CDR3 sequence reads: CASSPSSERGDTQYF. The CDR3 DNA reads TGCGCCAGCAGCCCTTCTAGCGAGCGAGGTGATACGCAGTATTTT.

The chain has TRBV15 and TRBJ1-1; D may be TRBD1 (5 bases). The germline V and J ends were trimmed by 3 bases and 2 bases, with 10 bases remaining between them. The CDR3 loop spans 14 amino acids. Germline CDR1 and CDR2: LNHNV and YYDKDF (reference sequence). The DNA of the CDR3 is TGTGCCACCAGCAGGACACAGGTTAACACTGAAGCTTTCTTT. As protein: CATSRTQVNTEAFF.

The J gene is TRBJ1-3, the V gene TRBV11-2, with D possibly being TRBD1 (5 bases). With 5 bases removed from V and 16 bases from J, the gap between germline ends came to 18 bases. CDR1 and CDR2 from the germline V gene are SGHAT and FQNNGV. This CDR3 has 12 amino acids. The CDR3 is CASSPGTPLGYF. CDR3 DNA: TGTGCCAGCAGCCCTGGGACTCCGCTGGGTTATTTT.

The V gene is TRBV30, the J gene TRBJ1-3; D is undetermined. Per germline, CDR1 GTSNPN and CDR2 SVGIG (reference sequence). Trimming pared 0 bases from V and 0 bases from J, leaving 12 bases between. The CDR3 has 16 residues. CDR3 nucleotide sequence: TGTGCCTGGAGTGTACCAGGCAGTTCCTCTGGAAACACCATATATTTT. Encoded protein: CAWSVPGSSSGNTIYF.

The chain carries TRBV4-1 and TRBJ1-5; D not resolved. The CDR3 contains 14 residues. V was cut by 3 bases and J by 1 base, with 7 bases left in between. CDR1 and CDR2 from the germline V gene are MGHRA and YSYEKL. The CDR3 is CASSHLWSNQPQHF. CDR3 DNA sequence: TGCGCCAGCAGCCACCTCTGGAGCAATCAGCCCCAGCATTTT.

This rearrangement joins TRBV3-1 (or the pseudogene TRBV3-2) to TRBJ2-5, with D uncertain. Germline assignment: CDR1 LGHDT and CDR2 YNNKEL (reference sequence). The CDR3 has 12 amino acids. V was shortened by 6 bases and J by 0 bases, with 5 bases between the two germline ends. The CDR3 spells CASSMDQETQYF. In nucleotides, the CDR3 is TGTGCCAGCAGTATGGACCAAGAGACCCAGTACTTC.

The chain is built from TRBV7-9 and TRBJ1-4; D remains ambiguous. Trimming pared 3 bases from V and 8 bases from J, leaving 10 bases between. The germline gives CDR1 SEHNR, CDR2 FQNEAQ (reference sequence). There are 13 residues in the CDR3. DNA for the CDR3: TGTGCCAGCAGCTTGGGGTATGAAGAAAAACTGTTTTTT. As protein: CASSLGYEEKLFF.

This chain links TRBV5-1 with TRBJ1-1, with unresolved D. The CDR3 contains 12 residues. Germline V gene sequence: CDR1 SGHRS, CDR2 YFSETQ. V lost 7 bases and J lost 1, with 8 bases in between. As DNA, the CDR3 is TGCGCCAGCTACGGATCGAACACTGAAGCTTTCTTT. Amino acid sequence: CASYGSNTEAFF.

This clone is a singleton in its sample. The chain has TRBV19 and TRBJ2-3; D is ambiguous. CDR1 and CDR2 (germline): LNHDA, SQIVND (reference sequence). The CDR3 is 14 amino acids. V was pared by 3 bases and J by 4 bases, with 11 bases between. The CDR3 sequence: CASSIGGVPDTQYF. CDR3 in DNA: TGTGCCAGTAGTATTGGCGGCGTCCCAGATACGCAGTATTTT.

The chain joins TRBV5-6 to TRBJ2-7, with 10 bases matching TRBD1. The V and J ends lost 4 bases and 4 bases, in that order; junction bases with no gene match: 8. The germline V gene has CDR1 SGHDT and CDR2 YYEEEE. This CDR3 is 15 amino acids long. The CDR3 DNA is TGTGCCAGCAGCAGGTGGACAGGGGGTAAATACGAGCAGTACTTC. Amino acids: CASSRWTGGKYEQYF.

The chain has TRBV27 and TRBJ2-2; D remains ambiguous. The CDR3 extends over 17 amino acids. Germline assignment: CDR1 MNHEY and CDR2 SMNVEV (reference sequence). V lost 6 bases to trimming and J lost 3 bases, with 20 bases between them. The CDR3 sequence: CASRYDVMPPYTGELFF. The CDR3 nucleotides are TGTGCCAGCAGATATGACGTAATGCCCCCTTACACCGGGGAGCTGTTTTTT.

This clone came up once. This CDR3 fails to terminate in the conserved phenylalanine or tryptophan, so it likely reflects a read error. For the CDR3, the DNA is TGTGCCAGCAGCTTAGGGACAGGGGTCGCGAACACTGAAGCTTTCCTT. It codes for CASSLGTGVANTEAFL. The V call is TRBV7-6, the J call TRBJ1-1; 9 bases align to TRBD1. Germline CDR1 SGHVS, CDR2 FNYEAQ. The junction had 4 bases not matched to a gene; V was cut back by 1 base and J by 1 base. This CDR3 region has 16 residues.

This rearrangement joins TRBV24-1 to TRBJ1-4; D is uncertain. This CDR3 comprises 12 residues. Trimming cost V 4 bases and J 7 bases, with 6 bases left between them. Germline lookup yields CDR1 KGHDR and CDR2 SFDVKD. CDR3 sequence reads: CATSENGEKLFF. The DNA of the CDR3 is TGTGCCACCAGTGAAAACGGTGAAAAACTGTTTTTT.

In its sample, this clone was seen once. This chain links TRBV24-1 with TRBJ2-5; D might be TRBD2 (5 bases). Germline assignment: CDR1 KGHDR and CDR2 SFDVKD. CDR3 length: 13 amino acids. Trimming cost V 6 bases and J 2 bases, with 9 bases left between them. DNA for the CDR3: TGTGCCACCAGTCGTAAGCGGCAAGAGACCCAGTACTTC. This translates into CATSRKRQETQYF.

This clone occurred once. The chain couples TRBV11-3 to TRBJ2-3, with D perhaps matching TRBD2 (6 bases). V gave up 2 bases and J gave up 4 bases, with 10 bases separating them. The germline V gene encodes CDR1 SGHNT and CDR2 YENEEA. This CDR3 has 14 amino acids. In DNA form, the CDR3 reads TGTGCCAGCAGCTTAAGGGGCGGGGCAGATACGCAGTATTTT. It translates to CASSLRGGADTQYF.

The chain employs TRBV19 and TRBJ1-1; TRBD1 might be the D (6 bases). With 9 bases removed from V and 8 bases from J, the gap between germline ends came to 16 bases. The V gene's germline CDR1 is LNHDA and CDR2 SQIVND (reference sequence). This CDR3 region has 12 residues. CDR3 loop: CASNQGGGEAFF. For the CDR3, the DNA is TGTGCCAGCAATCAAGGGGGAGGAGAAGCTTTCTTT.

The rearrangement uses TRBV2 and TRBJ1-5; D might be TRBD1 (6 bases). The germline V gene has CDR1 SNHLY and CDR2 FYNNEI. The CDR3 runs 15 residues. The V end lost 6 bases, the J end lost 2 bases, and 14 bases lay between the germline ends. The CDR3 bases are TGTGCCAGCAGCGCAGGGGCGGCTGGCAATCAGCCCCAGCATTTT. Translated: CASSAGAAGNQPQHF.

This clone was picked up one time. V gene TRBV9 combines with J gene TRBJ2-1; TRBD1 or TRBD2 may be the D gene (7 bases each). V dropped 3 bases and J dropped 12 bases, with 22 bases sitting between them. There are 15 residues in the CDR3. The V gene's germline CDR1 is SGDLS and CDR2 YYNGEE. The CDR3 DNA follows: TGTGCCAGCAGCGCTAGGGGGCTAGCGGAGGTGCGGCAGTTCTTC. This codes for CASSARGLAEVRQFF.

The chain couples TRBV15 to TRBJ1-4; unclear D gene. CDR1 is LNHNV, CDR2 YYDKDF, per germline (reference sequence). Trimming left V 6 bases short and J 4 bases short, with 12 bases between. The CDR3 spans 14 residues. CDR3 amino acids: CATRKSGVNEKLFF. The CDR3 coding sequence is TGTGCCACCAGAAAGTCCGGGGTTAATGAAAAACTGTTTTTT.

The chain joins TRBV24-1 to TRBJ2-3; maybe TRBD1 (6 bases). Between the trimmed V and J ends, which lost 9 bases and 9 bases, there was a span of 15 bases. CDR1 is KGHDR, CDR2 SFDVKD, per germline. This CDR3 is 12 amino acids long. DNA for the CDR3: TGTGCCACCGGGGGAAGGGGGATAACGCAGTATTTT. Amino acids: CATGGRGITQYF.

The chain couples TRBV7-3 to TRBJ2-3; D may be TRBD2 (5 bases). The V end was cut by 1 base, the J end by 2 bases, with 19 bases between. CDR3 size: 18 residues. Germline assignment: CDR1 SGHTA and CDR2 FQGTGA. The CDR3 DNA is TGTGCCAGCAGCTTAAATAGCGCCGCCTTCCGCGACACAGATACGCAGTATTTT. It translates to CASSLNSAAFRDTDTQYF.

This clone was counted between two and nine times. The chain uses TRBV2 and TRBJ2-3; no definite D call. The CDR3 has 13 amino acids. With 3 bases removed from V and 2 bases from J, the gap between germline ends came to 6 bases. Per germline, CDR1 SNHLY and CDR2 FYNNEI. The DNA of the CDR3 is TGTGCCAGCAGTGAGCCTTTCACAGATACGCAGTATTTT. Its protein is CASSEPFTDTQYF.

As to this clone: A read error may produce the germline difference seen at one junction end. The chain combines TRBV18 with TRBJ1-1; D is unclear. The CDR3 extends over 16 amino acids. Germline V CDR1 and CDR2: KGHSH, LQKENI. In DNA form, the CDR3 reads TGTGCCAGCCCACCGGCGGGGAGGCACATGAACACTGAAGCTTTCTTT. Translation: CASPPAGRHMNTEAFF.

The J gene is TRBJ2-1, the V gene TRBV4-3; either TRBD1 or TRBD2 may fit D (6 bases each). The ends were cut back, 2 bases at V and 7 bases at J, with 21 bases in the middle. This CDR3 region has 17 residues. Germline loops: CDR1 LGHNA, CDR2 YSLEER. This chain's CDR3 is CASSQLGGLQLRNEQFF. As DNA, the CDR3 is TGCGCCAGCAGCCAATTAGGGGGACTCCAACTCAGGAATGAGCAGTTCTTC.

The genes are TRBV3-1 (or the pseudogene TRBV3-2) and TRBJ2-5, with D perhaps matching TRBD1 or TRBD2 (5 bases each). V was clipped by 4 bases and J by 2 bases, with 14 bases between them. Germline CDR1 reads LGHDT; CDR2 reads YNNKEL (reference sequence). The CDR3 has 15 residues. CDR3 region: CASSRRGTRQETQYF. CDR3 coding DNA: TGTGCCAGCAGCCGGAGAGGGACGCGGCAAGAGACCCAGTACTTC.